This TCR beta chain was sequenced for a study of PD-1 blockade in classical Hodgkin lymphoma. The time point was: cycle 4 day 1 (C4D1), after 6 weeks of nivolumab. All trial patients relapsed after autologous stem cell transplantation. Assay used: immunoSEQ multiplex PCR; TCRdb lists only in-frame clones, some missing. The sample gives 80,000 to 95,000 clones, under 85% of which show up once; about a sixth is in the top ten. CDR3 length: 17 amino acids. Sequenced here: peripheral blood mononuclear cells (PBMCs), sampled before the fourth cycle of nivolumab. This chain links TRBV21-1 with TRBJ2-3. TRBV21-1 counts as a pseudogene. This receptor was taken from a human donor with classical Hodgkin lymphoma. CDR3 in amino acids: CASSKGAPRGGTDTQYF. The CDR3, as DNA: TGTGCCAGCAGCAAAGGAGCACCTAGGGGGGGCACAGATACGCAGTATTTT.